A selection of T cell receptor beta chains follows, all from one sample in a study of blood T cells in healthy people across ages. Each CDR3 protein is one row after TCRdb ran MiXCR on the 5' RACE reads. The table includes some 900,000 distinct CDR3 sequences, around 46% detected once. The sequencing input was blood. The receptors were sampled from a man between 25 and 39 years old in good health. The CDR3 runs from the conserved cysteine through the conserved F or W.

V	length	J	CDR3
TRBV12-3/TRBV12-4	15	TRBJ2-7	CASSSMGPLSYEQYF
TRBV15	15	TRBJ2-7	CATSRDNGPAYEQYF
TRBV5-1	13	-	CASKEDIKETQYF
TRBV7-2	16	TRBJ2-3	CASSSQEGGGAGKQYF
TRBV11-3	15	TRBJ1-1	CASSPRDGSGTEAFF
TRBV6-5	15	TRBJ1-5	CASSTRQGVNQPQHF
TRBV3-1	14	TRBJ2-5	CASSQEGTLETQYF
TRBV7-9	14	-	CASMLAGGPYEQYF
TRBV9	15	TRBJ2-7	CASSIGQLGPYEQYF
TRBV4-2	14	TRBJ2-3	CASRARGVTDTQYF
TRBV3-1	13	TRBJ2-7	CASSRDLRGEQYF
TRBV9	15	TRBJ2-1	CASSVAAVLDNEQFF
TRBV20-1	17	TRBJ2-1	CSALPSTSGGRRNEQFF
TRBV3-1	13	TRBJ1-1	CASARLSGGEAFF
TRBV6-2/TRBV6-3	12	TRBJ1-1	CASRPTGVEAFF
TRBV30	12	TRBJ1-2	CAWTGQEYGYTF
TRBV6-6	14	TRBJ2-2	CASRALGDTGELFF
TRBV12-3/TRBV12-4	14	TRBJ2-7	CASSLGATPYEQYF
TRBV6-2/TRBV6-3	17	TRBJ2-1	CASSGPYAGGRLNEQFF
TRBV10-3	11	TRBJ1-2	CAISLDYGYTF
TRBV2	13	TRBJ2-7	CASRTGPSYEQYF
TRBV3-1	12	TRBJ2-5	CATQRGMETQYF
TRBV11-2	11	TRBJ2-1	CASSLDVEQFF
TRBV3-1	16	TRBJ1-5	CASSQNGAQGIQPQHF
TRBV5-1	16	TRBJ2-1	CASSPRAGNSYNEQFF
TRBV7-3	16	TRBJ2-1	CASSLRDGTGNNEQFF
TRBV24-1	16	TRBJ2-3	CATSDPGQGGTDTQYF
TRBV5-4	14	TRBJ2-1	CASSQSGSFREQFF
TRBV2	15	TRBJ2-5	CASSEREAVQETQYF
TRBV29-1	16	TRBJ2-5	CSVDSLGAGGQETQYF
TRBV4-1	14	TRBJ1-2	CASSQGDRLGGYTF
TRBV9	18	TRBJ2-1	CASSVAANGESSYNEQFF
TRBV4-1	16	TRBJ2-4	CASSPEDPVAKNIQYF
TRBV24-1	15	TRBJ2-2	CATSGDRASTGELFF
TRBV6-2/TRBV6-3	14	TRBJ2-7	CASSLTGTYYEQYF
TRBV11-1	14	TRBJ2-1	CASSPRLSYNEQFF
TRBV20-1	13	TRBJ1-1	CSANKDGNTEAFF
TRBV20-1	12	-	CSASNGVHEQYF
TRBV29-1	13	TRBJ2-3	CSAVGTGTDTQYF
TRBV6-5	16	TRBJ2-4	CASSPGQNLAKNIQYF
TRBV6-5	16	TRBJ2-7	CASSYSTSGGDNEQYF
TRBV3-1	15	TRBJ2-1	CASSPGGASANEQFF
TRBV9	15	TRBJ2-1	CASSSGGLSYNEQFF
TRBV20-1	17	TRBJ2-3	CSAQAPGGGRSTDTQYF
TRBV3-1	17	TRBJ1-2	CASSRDGVQGSHYGYTF
TRBV28	12	TRBJ2-3	CASTPPRGTQYF
TRBV29-1	15	TRBJ2-3	CSVDPSGLGTDTQYF
TRBV20-1	16	TRBJ1-2	CSATSSGTGHNYGYTF
TRBV4-1	13	TRBJ2-7	CASSQPGFDEQYF
TRBV12-3/TRBV12-4	14	-	CAGSFGHAPYEQYF
TRBV9	15	TRBJ2-3	CASSPGLAYTDTQYF
TRBV11-2	13	TRBJ2-2	CASSFMASGELFF
TRBV5-1	13	TRBJ1-5	CASRYGDNQPQHF